These 24 T cell receptor beta chains share one sample of origin, sequenced in a study of blood T cell repertoires in COVID-19. Method: immunoSEQ multiplex PCR; TCRdb's copy keeps in-frame clones and lacks some. The data show some 120,000 clones, 65% to 90% seen once. Specimen: peripheral blood. The receptors were sampled from a human donor in a cohort sampled during active COVID-19.

The chain is built from TRBV4-3 and TRBJ1-3; 9 nucleotides line up with TRBD1. V trimming: 0 bases; J trimming: 4 bases; junction bases outside the gene matches: 10. CDR3 size: 18 residues. Germline V CDR1 and CDR2: LGHNA, YSLEER. CDR3 bases: TGCGCCAGCAGCCAAGATGGGCGACAGGGGGTGCTCGGAAACACCATATATTTT. Translation gives CASSQDGRQGVLGNTIYF.

The rearrangement uses TRBV18 and TRBJ2-3, with D possibly TRBD2 on 5 matching bases. The germline V gene has CDR1 KGHSH and CDR2 LQKENI. The CDR3 totals 14 residues. The V and J ends lost 3 bases and 1 base respectively, with 8 bases between them. CDR3: CASSPGAGTDTQYF. The CDR3 region has the DNA TGTGCCAGCTCACCGGGAGCTGGCACAGATACGCAGTATTTT.

The chain uses TRBV5-1 and TRBJ1-2; D remains ambiguous. The V gene's germline CDR1 is SGHRS and CDR2 YFSETQ. The CDR3 has 16 residues. V shed 0 bases and J shed 4 bases, with 16 bases lying between them. Written as DNA, the CDR3 is TGCGCCAGCAGCTTGGAGCCTGCCGGATCGGGCTATGGCTACACCTTC. Its translation is CASSLEPAGSGYGYTF.

The genes are TRBV5-4 and TRBJ2-1; D gene uncertain. The CDR3 sequence is 11 residues long. In germline, CDR1 is SGHNT, CDR2 YYREEE (reference sequence). Trimming removed 7 bases at V and 6 bases at J, with 8 bases between. This CDR3 reads CASGVLNEQFF. CDR3 DNA: TGTGCCAGCGGAGTCCTCAATGAGCAGTTCTTC. The full variable domain, with the rest looked up from reference TRBV5-4 and TRBJ2-1, is ETGVTQSPTHLIKTRGQQVTLRCSSQSGHNTVSWYQQALGQGPQFIFQYYREEENGRGNFPPRFSGLQFPNYSSELNVNALELDDSALYLCASGVLNEQFFGPGTRLTVL.

The chain recombines TRBV10-1 with TRBJ2-1, with D perhaps matching TRBD2 (7 bases). The CDR3 is 15 amino acids. Germline V gene sequence: CDR1 WNHNN, CDR2 SYGVQD (reference sequence). Deletions cut 5 bases from V and 5 bases from J, with 16 bases between. The CDR3, as DNA: TGCGCCAGCAGTCCCCGGGGGGCGACCCACAATGAGCAGTTCTTC. This gives the protein CASSPRGATHNEQFF.

The chain combines TRBV4-1 with TRBJ1-5; D call uncertain. This CDR3 region has 15 residues. CDR1 MGHRA and CDR2 YSYEKL come from the germline V gene. V was pared by 1 base and J by 5 bases, with 12 bases between. The CDR3 bases are TGCGCCAGCAGCCAAGTTGTCCTACTTGATCAGCCCCAGCATTTT. Protein: CASSQVVLLDQPQHF.

This chain joins TRBV7-8 and TRBJ1-2; D is perhaps TRBD1 (5 bases). The CDR3 sequence is 13 residues long. The germline CDR1 and CDR2 sequences are SGHVS and FQNEAQ. Trimming took 5 bases from V and 6 from J, leaving 13 bases between them. The CDR3 DNA reads as TGTGCCAGCAGCCGGGACGGGGTCGATGGCTACACCTTC. This codes for CASSRDGVDGYTF.

The rearrangement joins TRBV11-2 to TRBJ2-7; 9 positions match TRBD1. Trimming at V came to 2 bases and at J to 6 bases, leaving 2 bases not matched to a gene. The germline CDR1 and CDR2 sequences are SGHAT and FQNNGV. The CDR3 is 13 amino acids. This chain's CDR3 is CASSLHRGLEQYF. In DNA form, the CDR3 reads TGTGCCAGCAGCTTACACAGGGGGCTCGAGCAGTACTTC.

The chain links TRBV29-1 to TRBJ1-1; TRBD1 aligns across 9 bases. The junction had 8 bases not matched to a gene; V was cut back by 6 bases and J by 6 bases. Germline CDR1 SQVTM, CDR2 ANQGSEA. This CDR3 is 13 amino acids long. This CDR3 reads CSVGLQGAAEAFF. The CDR3, as DNA: TGCAGCGTAGGACTACAGGGGGCGGCTGAAGCTTTCTTT.

The rearrangement joins TRBV20-1 to TRBJ2-1, with unresolved D. V lost 3 bases, J lost 9 bases, and 6 bases lay in between. The CDR3 contains 10 residues. Germline V lookup: CDR1 DFQATT, CDR2 SNEGSKA (reference sequence). The CDR3 spells CSASVLEQFF. As DNA, the CDR3 is TGCAGTGCTAGCGTCCTTGAGCAGTTCTTC.

This rearrangement joins TRBV12-2 to TRBJ2-3; the table names TRBD2, a call not compared with the DNA. TRBV12-2 is assigned pseudogene status. The CDR3 consists of 16 residues. Here the CDR3 DNA reads TGTGCAAGTCGCTTATCGCGGGGGGGGAGCACAGATACGCAGTATTTT. Translating it yields CASRLSRGGSTDTQYF.

This rearrangement joins TRBV7-9 to TRBJ2-5, with a tentative D call TRBD2 (6 bases). CDR3 length equals 12 residues. Germline CDR1 is SEHNR and CDR2 is FQNEAQ (reference sequence). The V end was cut by 0 bases, the J end by 7 bases, with 6 bases between. The CDR3 nucleotides read TGTGCCAGCAGCTTAGCCGGGGGGACCCAGTACTTC. Its translation is CASSLAGGTQYF.

The table lists this clone with a count of one. This chain uses TRBV3-1 (or the pseudogene TRBV3-2) with TRBJ2-5; D unresolved. The length of the CDR3 is 13 residues. V lost 3 bases and J lost 2, with 7 bases in between. Looked up from germline, CDR1 is LGHDT and CDR2 is YNNKEL (reference sequence). CDR3 bases: TGTGCCAGCAGCCACACTACACAAGAGACCCAGTACTTC. Its translation: CASSHTTQETQYF.

V gene TRBV5-1 combines with J gene TRBJ2-1; TRBD2 is a possible D gene (7 bases). Per germline, CDR1 SGHRS and CDR2 YFSETQ. The CDR3 is 14 amino acids. Trimming took off 5 bases at V and 5 bases at J, with 14 bases between the two ends. CDR3 in DNA: TGCGCCAGCAGTGGGGGGGGCCAGAACAATGAGCAGTTCTTC. Encoded protein: CASSGGGQNNEQFF.

The chain uses TRBV6-2 or TRBV6-3 and TRBJ2-7; 12 positions agree with TRBD2. Germline assignment: CDR1 MNHEY and CDR2 SVGEGT. CDR3 length equals 16 residues. Trimming at V came to 0 bases and at J to 2 bases, leaving 2 bases not matched to a gene. The CDR3 nucleotides read TGTGCCAGCAGTTACTCCCTAGCGGGGGGGCCCTACGAGCAGTACTTC. Amino acid sequence: CASSYSLAGGPYEQYF.

The V and J genes are TRBV7-2 and TRBJ2-3; possibly TRBD2 for D (6 bases). V was cut by 2 bases and J by 1 base, with 10 bases left in between. This CDR3 has 15 residues. Per the germline V gene, CDR1 is SGHTA and CDR2 is FQGNSA. In DNA, the CDR3 is TGTGCCAGCAGCTTACCCCCGGGAGGCACAGATACGCAGTATTTT. This gives the protein CASSLPPGGTDTQYF. Filled out from reference TRBV7-2 and TRBJ2-3, the complete variable domain reads GAGVSQSPSNKVTEKGKDVELRCDPISGHTALYWYRQSLGQGLEFLIYFQGNSAPDKSGLPSDRFSAERTGGSVSTLTIQRTQQEDSAVYLCASSLPPGGTDTQYFGPGTRLTVL.

The rearrangement uses TRBV6-2 or TRBV6-3 and TRBJ2-7; D is ambiguous. Per the germline V gene, CDR1 is MNHEY and CDR2 is SVGEGT. V lost 0 bases and J 1 base, leaving 7 bases between the germline ends. The length of the CDR3 is 14 residues. DNA for the CDR3: TGTGCCAGCAGTTACTCAACGGTTTCCTACGAGCAGTACTTC. This codes for CASSYSTVSYEQYF.

CDR3 coding DNA: TGCGCCAGCAGCCAAGATCACAGGGCAACAGATACGCAGTATTTT. It is translated as CASSQDHRATDTQYF. The chain carries TRBV4-3 and TRBJ2-3; TRBD1 might be the D (6 bases). CDR1 and CDR2 (germline): LGHNA, YSLEER. The CDR3 totals 15 residues. V lost 0 bases to trimming and J lost 3 bases, with 10 bases between them.

This chain connects TRBV6-5 to TRBJ1-3; tentative D call: TRBD1 (6 bases). This CDR3 has 15 amino acids. V was clipped by 7 bases and J by 2 bases, with 15 bases between them. CDR1 is MNHEY and CDR2 is SVGAGI in the germline V gene. The CDR3 region has the DNA TGTGCCAGCACCGGAGATAGGGGGACTGGAAACACCATATATTTT. Residues: CASTGDRGTGNTIYF.

The rearrangement links TRBV6-6 to TRBJ2-7; 8 bases match TRBD1. The V segment lost 6 bases and the J segment 6 bases; nucleotides outside the gene matches: 7. Germline-derived CDR1 and CDR2 are MNHNY and SVGAGI (reference sequence). There are 13 residues in the CDR3. The chain's CDR3 is CASSTGTGLEQYF. The CDR3 DNA is TGTGCCAGCAGCACCGGGACAGGCCTCGAGCAGTACTTC.

The DNA of the CDR3 is TGCGCCAGCAGCCCCGGACAGGGGGTTGATACGCAGTATTTT. This encodes CASSPGQGVDTQYF. The V and J genes are TRBV5-1 and TRBJ2-3, with TRBD1 matching over 10 bases. The V gene's germline CDR1 is SGHRS and CDR2 YFSETQ. The V gene end was trimmed by 4 bases and the J gene end by 6 bases; junction bases not matched to a gene: 5. This CDR3 is built from 14 residues.

This clone was recorded only once. The chain recombines TRBV25-1 with TRBJ2-3; possible D gene TRBD2, 6 bases. This CDR3 spans 17 amino acids. Germline CDR1 reads MGHDK; CDR2 reads SYGVNS. V dropped 5 bases and J dropped 1 base, with 19 bases sitting between them. This chain's CDR3 is CASSSSSGGTRTDTQYF. Written as DNA, the CDR3 is TGTGCCAGCAGTTCTTCAAGTGGAGGGACTCGCACAGATACGCAGTATTTT. The full variable domain, completed using reference TRBV25-1 and TRBJ2-3, is EADIYQTPRYLVIGTGKKITLECSQTMGHDKMYWYQQDPGMELHLIHYSYGVNSTEKGDLSSESTVSRIRTEHFPLTLESARPSHTSQYLCASSSSSGGTRTDTQYFGPGTRLTVL.

This chain connects TRBV7-6 to TRBJ2-7, with TRBD2 matching over 12 bases. The germline V gene encodes CDR1 SGHVS and CDR2 FNYEAQ. J lost 0 bases, V lost 5 bases, and 11 bases had no gene match. This CDR3 has 18 residues. The DNA of the CDR3 is TGTGCCAGCAGCCCAAGGCGGACTAGCGGGAAGAGCTCCTACGAGCAGTACTTC. Its translation is CASSPRRTSGKSSYEQYF.

Comment on this clone: The junction shows a germline mismatch at one end, possibly a read error. This chain uses TRBV4-1 with TRBJ2-7; TRBD2 might be the D (6 bases). The germline V gene encodes CDR1 MGHRA and CDR2 YSYEKL. The CDR3 length is 14 residues. CDR3 in amino acids: CASSQRDVDYEQCF. The CDR3 DNA follows: TGCGCCAGCAGCCAAAGAGACGTGGACTACGAGCAGTGCTTC.